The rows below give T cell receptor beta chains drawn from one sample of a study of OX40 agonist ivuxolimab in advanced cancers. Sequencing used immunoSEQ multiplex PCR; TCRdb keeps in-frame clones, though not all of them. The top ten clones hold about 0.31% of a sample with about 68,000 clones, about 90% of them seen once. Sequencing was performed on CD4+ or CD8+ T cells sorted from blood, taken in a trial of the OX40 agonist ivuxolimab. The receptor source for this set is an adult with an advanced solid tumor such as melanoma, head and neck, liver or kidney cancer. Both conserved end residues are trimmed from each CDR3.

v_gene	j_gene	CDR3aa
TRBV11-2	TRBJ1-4	ASSFSGGISNEKLF
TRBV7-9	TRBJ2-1	ASSFDYFYNEQF
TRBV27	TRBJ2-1	ASSWTSGGGNEQF
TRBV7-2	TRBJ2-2	ASSRDTVSGGELF
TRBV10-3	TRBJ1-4	AISVGQTNEKLF
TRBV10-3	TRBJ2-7	AISDYGSSYEQY
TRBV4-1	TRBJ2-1	ASSQDGTGLLNEQF
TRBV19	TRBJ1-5	ASSIKGAQGSNQPQH
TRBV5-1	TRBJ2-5	ASSLQTGQHQETQY
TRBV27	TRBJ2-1	ASSLAPAGSYNEQF
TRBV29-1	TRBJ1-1	SVPELNTEAF
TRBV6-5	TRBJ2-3	ASSGYKVDTQY
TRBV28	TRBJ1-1	ASSLNPGGKAF
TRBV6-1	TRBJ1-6	ASSEGPPKNYNSPLH
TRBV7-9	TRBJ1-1	ASSPARRNTEAF
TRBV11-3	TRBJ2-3	ASSARTSGSSDTQY
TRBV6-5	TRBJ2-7	ASRGSGSFYEQY
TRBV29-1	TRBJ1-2	SAQRGADDYGYT
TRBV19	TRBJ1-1	ASSIRGVSTEAF
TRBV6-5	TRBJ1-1	ASSPEGALREAF
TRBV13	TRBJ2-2	ASSSQGIGELF
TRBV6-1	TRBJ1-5	ASRDGISNQPQH
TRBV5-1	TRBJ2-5	ASSPSRRTSGIEIQY
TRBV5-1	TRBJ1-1	ASSLGQGLVIAEAF
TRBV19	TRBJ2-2	ASSSFSNTGELF
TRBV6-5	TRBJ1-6	ASLVSSNSGSPLH
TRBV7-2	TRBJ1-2	ASSPGVNYGYT
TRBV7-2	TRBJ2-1	ASSPGQTLEQF
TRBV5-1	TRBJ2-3	ASSLVVDRFTDTQY
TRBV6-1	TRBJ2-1	ASSERDFYNEQF
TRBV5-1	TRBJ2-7	ASSRGNEGQGTYEQY
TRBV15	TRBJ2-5	ATSGRLAGVETQY
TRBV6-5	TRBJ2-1	ASRRLDEQF
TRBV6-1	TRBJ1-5	ASTLDSFNQPQH
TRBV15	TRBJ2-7	ATSRPSLAGAPEQY
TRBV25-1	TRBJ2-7	ASSEGKPPYEQY